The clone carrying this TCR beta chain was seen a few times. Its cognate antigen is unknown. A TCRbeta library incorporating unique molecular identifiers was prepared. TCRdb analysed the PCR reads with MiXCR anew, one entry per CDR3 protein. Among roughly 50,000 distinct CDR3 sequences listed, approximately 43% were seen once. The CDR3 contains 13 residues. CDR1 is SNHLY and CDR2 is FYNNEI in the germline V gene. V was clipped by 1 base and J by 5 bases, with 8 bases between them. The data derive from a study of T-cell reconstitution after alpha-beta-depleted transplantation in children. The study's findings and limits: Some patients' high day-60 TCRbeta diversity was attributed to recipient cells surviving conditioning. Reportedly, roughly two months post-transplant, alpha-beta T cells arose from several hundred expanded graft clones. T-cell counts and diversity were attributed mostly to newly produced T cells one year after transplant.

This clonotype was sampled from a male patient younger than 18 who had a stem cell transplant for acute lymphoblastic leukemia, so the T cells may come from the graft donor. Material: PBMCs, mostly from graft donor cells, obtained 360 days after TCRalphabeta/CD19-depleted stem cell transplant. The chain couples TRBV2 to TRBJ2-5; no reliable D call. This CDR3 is CASSEEFTETQYF. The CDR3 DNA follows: TGTGCCAGCAGTGAAGAGTTTACGGAGACCCAGTACTTC.